These 20 T cell receptor beta chains were all obtained from the same sample, sequenced in a study of T-cell reconstitution after alpha-beta-depleted transplantation in children. Library preparation (for TCRbeta) was performed with unique molecular identifiers. TCRdb itself ran the PCR reads through MiXCR, one entry per CDR3 protein. The sample shows fewer than 150,000 distinct CDR3 sequences, roughly 9% of them seen only once. This specimen was PBMCs, mostly from graft donor cells, taken 180 days after TCRalphabeta/CD19-depleted stem cell transplant. All receptors come from a girl less than two years old who had a stem cell transplant for combined immunodeficiency, so the T cells may come from the graft donor.

In the case of this clonotype: This likely comes from a read error, as the CDR3 has no conserved phenylalanine or tryptophan at its end. The chain employs TRBV5-1 and TRBJ2-7; the D is unclear. CDR3 size: 13 residues. The germline V gene encodes CDR1 SGHRS and CDR2 YFSETQ. Trimming pared 0 bases from V and 3 bases from J, leaving 7 bases between. The CDR3 loop is CASSLAGSYEQYS. The CDR3 nucleotides read TGCGCCAGCAGCTTGGCAGGAAGCTACGAGCAGTACTCC.

This clonotype was detected many times. The V gene is TRBV7-8, the J gene TRBJ2-7; D unresolved. From germline, CDR1 is SGHVS and CDR2 FQNEAQ. CDR3 length: 12 amino acids. Trimming cost V 1 base and J 3 bases, with 4 bases left between them. CDR3 sequence: CASSLGRYEQYF. The CDR3 region has the DNA TGTGCCAGCAGCTTAGGTCGCTACGAGCAGTACTTC.

This clonotype appeared a few times. The chain recombines TRBV6-2 or TRBV6-3 with TRBJ2-1, with 13 nucleotides matching TRBD2. Germline values: CDR1 MNHEY, CDR2 SVGEGT. The length of the CDR3 is 18 residues. V shed 7 bases, J shed 3 bases, and the junction held 12 bases outside the gene matches. The CDR3 region is CASTKLAGGPVFYNEQFF. The CDR3 DNA reads TGTGCCAGCACCAAACTAGCGGGAGGGCCAGTTTTCTACAATGAGCAGTTCTTC.

The chain carries TRBV28 and TRBJ2-7; D is tentatively TRBD1 or TRBD2 (5 bases each). This CDR3 spans 13 amino acids. The germline V gene has CDR1 MDHEN and CDR2 SYDVKM. With 5 bases removed from V and 0 bases from J, the gap between germline ends came to 8 bases. The CDR3 loop reads CASSNGGSYEQYF. The CDR3 nucleotides are TGTGCCAGCAGTAATGGGGGCTCCTACGAGCAGTACTTC.

The rearrangement uses TRBV10-3 and TRBJ2-5, with 12 nucleotides matching TRBD2. The CDR3 is 16 amino acids. With 2 bases clipped from V and 2 bases from J, the junction kept 3 bases outside the gene matches. Per germline, CDR1 ENHRY and CDR2 SYGVKD. The CDR3 reads CAISETTSGRQETQYF. As DNA, the CDR3 is TGTGCCATCAGTGAGACGACTAGCGGGAGACAAGAGACCCAGTACTTC.

This clonotype occurred many times. The chain carries TRBV11-3 and TRBJ2-2; 7 nucleotides agree with TRBD2. The germline V gene encodes CDR1 SGHNT and CDR2 YENEEA. The V gene end was trimmed by 3 bases and the J gene end by 0 bases; junction bases not matched to a gene: 4. The CDR3 is made up of 16 amino acids. CDR3 DNA: TGTGCCAGCAGCTTGCGGGGGTCCTCGAACACCGGGGAGCTGTTTTTT. This encodes CASSLRGSSNTGELFF.

CDR3 sequence: CASSLLRGGGPADTQYF. The DNA for the CDR3 is TGTGCCAGCAGCTTACTGCGAGGGGGAGGGCCGGCAGATACGCAGTATTTT. The chain is built from TRBV7-8 and TRBJ2-3, with D tentatively TRBD2 (7 bases). The length of the CDR3 is 17 residues. V lost 2 bases and J 4 bases, leaving 19 bases between the germline ends. The germline gives CDR1 SGHVS, CDR2 FQNEAQ.

The V call is TRBV7-2, the J call TRBJ2-7; perhaps D is TRBD1 or TRBD2 (7 bases each). With 3 bases removed from V and 4 bases from J, the gap between germline ends came to 19 bases. The length of the CDR3 is 16 residues. Germline assignment: CDR1 SGHTA and CDR2 FQGNSA. CDR3 sequence (DNA): TGTGCCAGCAGCTTTTCTAGCGGAGGGGGCGGGTACGAGCAGTACTTC. Protein sequence: CASSFSSGGGGYEQYF.

V usage is TRBV7-9 and J usage is TRBJ2-6; TRBD1 matches 7 bases. V trimming: 3 bases; J trimming: 4 bases; junction bases outside the gene matches: 6. Looked up from germline, CDR1 is SEHNR and CDR2 is FQNEAQ (reference sequence). The CDR3 is 16 residues long. The CDR3 region has the DNA TGTGCCAGCAGCTTTACAGGGGCAGAAGGGGCCAACGTCCTGACTTTC. This translates into CASSFTGAEGANVLTF.

The J gene is TRBJ2-3, the V gene TRBV30, with D hard to call. Germline CDR1 GTSNPN, CDR2 SVGIG (reference sequence). This CDR3 has 13 amino acids. V lost 1 base to trimming and J lost 2 bases, with 7 bases between them. CDR3 protein: CAWSEVPTDTQYF. Written as DNA, the CDR3 is TGTGCCTGGAGTGAGGTCCCCACAGATACGCAGTATTTT.

The chain recombines TRBV7-2 with TRBJ2-3, with 15 bases fitting TRBD2. The V and J ends lost 4 bases and 1 base, in that order; junction bases with no gene match: 3. Germline V gene data show CDR1 as SGHTA and CDR2 as FQGNSA. The CDR3 runs to 17 residues. This CDR3 reads CASSSRTSGGGTDTQYF. CDR3 bases: TGTGCCAGCAGCTCCCGGACTAGCGGGGGGGGCACAGATACGCAGTATTTT.

The V call is TRBV12-3 or TRBV12-4, the J call TRBJ1-2; no definite D call. The CDR3 is 15 residues long. V lost 4 bases, J lost 7 bases, and 19 bases lay in between. In nucleotides, the CDR3 is TGTGCCAGCAGTTCATGGTACAACATTTCTACTGGCTACACCTTC. It yields the protein CASSSWYNISTGYTF.

The genes are TRBV30 and TRBJ2-1; D unclear. CDR3 length equals 13 residues. V dropped 0 bases and J dropped 9 bases, with 12 bases sitting between them. The germline V gene has CDR1 GTSNPN and CDR2 SVGIG (reference sequence). CDR3 in DNA: TGTGCCTGGAGTGTCCGTTGGGCGGCTGAGCAGTTCTTC. As protein: CAWSVRWAAEQFF.

This clonotype was found many times. V and J are TRBV7-2 and TRBJ2-1; no clear D gene. The V gene's germline CDR1 is SGHTA and CDR2 FQGNSA. The CDR3 extends over 15 amino acids. The V end lost 1 base, the J end lost 0 bases, and 7 bases lay between the germline ends. CDR3 sequence reads: CASSLVIGSYNEQFF. The CDR3, as DNA: TGTGCCAGCAGCTTAGTTATTGGCTCCTACAATGAGCAGTTCTTC.

This clonotype occurred a few times. The chain's CDR3 is CSARVFTGDQPQHF. The CDR3 DNA is TGCAGTGCTAGAGTTTTTACAGGGGATCAGCCCCAGCATTTT. The V and J genes are TRBV20-1 and TRBJ1-5; 7 bases line up with TRBD1. V dropped 1 base and J dropped 5; count of bases not matched to a gene: 5. The CDR3 sequence is 14 residues long. Germline CDR1 reads DFQATT; CDR2 reads SNEGSKA (reference sequence).

This clonotype was detected many times. This chain uses TRBV5-1 with TRBJ2-7; possibly TRBD1 or TRBD2 for D (5 bases each). The CDR3 is 14 amino acids. Deletions cut 2 bases from V and 0 bases from J, with 9 bases between. Germline CDR1 reads SGHRS; CDR2 reads YFSETQ. The CDR3 region is CASSLSGSSYEQYF. In DNA form, the CDR3 reads TGCGCCAGCAGCTTATCAGGGAGCTCCTACGAGCAGTACTTC.

The sample holds a few counts of this clonotype. The V gene is TRBV30, the J gene TRBJ2-7; TRBD1 is a possible D gene (6 bases). Germline V CDR1 and CDR2: GTSNPN, SVGIG (reference sequence). V shed 2 bases and J shed 1 base, with 9 bases lying between them. CDR3 size: 13 residues. CDR3 in DNA: TGTGCCTGGAGTTTCGGACAGTCCTACGAGCAGTACTTC. This encodes CAWSFGQSYEQYF.

The chain joins TRBV10-3 to TRBJ2-3; 8 positions match TRBD2. The ends lost 4 bases at V and 2 bases at J; junction bases unmatched: 5. Germline assignment: CDR1 ENHRY and CDR2 SYGVKD. The CDR3 covers 15 residues. The CDR3 sequence is CAISGGLANTDTQYF. CDR3 bases: TGTGCCATCAGTGGTGGACTAGCCAACACAGATACGCAGTATTTT.

For this clonotype: The junction differs from germline at one of its ends, possibly a read error. The chain carries TRBV18 and TRBJ2-1; D remains unclear. This CDR3 has 15 amino acids. Germline V lookup: CDR1 KGHSH, CDR2 LQKENI. CDR3 sequence: CASSPVSERYNERFF. CDR3 sequence (DNA): TGTGCCAGCTCACCAGTGTCAGAACGCTACAATGAGCGGTTCTTC.

The rearrangement uses TRBV18 and TRBJ1-1, with 7 nucleotides matching TRBD1. J lost 7 bases, V lost 3 bases, and 5 bases had no gene match. Looked up from germline, CDR1 is KGHSH and CDR2 is LQKENI. The CDR3 consists of 13 residues. Written as DNA, the CDR3 is TGTGCCAGCTCACCCCGATACAGGGGTGAAGCTTTCTTT. Translated: CASSPRYRGEAFF.